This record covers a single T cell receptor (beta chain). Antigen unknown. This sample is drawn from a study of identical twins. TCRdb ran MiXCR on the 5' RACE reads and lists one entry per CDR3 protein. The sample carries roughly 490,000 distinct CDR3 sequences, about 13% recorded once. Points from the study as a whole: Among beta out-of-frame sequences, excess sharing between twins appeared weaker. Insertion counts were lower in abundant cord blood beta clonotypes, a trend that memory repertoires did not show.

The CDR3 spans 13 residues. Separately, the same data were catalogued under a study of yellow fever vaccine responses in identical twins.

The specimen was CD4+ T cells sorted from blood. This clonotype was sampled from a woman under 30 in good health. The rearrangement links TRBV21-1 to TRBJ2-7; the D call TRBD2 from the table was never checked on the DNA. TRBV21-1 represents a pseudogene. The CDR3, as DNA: TGTGCCAGCAAACGGGGCCATCGAGACGAGCAGTACTTC. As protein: CASKRGHRDEQYF.